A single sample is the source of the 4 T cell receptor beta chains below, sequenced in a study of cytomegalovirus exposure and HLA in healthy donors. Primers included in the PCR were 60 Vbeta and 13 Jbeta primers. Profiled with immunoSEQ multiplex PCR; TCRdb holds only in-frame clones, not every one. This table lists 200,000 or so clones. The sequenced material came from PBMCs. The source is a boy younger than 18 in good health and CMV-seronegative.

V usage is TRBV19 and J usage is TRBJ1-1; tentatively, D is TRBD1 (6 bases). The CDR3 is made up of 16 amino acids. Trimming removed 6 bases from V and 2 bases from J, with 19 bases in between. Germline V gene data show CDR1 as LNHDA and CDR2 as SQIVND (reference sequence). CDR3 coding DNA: TGTGCCAGTAGGCCGAGAGAGGCCAGGGGTAACACTGAAGCTTTCTTT. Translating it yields CASRPREARGNTEAFF.

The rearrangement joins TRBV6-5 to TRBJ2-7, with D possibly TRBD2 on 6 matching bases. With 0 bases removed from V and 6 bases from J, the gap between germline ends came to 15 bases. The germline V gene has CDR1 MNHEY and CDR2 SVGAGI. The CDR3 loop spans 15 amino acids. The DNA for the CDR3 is TGTGCCAGCAGTTACTCCCCCGGGCGGGGTGGCGAGCAGTACTTC. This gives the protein CASSYSPGRGGEQYF.

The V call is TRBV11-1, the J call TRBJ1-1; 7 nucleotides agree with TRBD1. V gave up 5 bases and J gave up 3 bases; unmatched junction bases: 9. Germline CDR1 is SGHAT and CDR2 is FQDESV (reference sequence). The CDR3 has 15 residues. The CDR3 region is CASSPDRSGHTEAFF. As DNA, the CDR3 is TGTGCCAGCAGCCCGGACAGGAGCGGGCACACTGAAGCTTTCTTT.

The CDR3 is CASSYRGHSYEQYF. The CDR3 DNA sequence: TGTGCCAGCAGTTACAGGGGGCACAGCTACGAGCAGTACTTC. The chain employs TRBV6-5 and TRBJ2-5; 7 bases fit TRBD1. The DNA end lines up better with TRBJ2-7; the J call may be wrong. The CDR3 is 14 residues long. The germline V gene encodes CDR1 MNHEY and CDR2 SVGAGI.